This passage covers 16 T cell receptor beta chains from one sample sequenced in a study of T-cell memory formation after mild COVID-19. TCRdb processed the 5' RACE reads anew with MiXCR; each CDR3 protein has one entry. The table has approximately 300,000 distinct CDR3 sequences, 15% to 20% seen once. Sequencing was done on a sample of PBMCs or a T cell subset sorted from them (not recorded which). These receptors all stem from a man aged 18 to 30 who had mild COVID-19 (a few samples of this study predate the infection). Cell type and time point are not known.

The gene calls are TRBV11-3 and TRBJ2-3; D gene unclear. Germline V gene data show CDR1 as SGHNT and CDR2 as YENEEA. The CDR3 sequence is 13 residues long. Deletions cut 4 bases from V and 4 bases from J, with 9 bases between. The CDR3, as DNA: TGTGCCAGCAGCTCGACCTTCGCAGATACGCAGTATTTT. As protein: CASSSTFADTQYF.

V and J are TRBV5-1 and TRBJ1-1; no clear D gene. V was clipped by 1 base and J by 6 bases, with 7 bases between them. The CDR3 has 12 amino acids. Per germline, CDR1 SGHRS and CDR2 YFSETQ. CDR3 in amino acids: CASSLSGAEAFF. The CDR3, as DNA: TGCGCCAGCAGCTTGTCCGGGGCTGAAGCTTTCTTT.

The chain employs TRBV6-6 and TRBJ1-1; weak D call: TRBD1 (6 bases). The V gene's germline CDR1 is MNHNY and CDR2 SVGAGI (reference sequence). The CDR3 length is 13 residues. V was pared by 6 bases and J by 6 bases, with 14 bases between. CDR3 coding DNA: TGTGCCAGCAGACAAAAGGGGGTGGCTGAAGCTTTCTTT. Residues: CASRQKGVAEAFF.

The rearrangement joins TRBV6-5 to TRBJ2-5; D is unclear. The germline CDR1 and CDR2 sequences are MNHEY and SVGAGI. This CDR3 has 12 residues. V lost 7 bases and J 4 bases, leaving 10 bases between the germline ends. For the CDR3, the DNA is TGTGCCAGCACCTCCCAAGGAGAGACCCAGTACTTC. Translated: CASTSQGETQYF.

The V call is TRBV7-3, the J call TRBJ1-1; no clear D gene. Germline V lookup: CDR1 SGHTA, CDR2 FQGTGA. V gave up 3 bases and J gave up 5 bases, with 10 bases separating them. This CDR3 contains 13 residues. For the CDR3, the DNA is TGTGCCAGCAGCTTCGGAGGTTTAACTGAAGCTTTCTTT. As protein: CASSFGGLTEAFF.

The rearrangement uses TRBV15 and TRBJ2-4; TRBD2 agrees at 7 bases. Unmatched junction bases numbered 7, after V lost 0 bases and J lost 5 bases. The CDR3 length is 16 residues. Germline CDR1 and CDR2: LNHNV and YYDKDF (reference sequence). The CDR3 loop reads CATSRDLWGGQNIQYF. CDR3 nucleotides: TGTGCCACCAGCAGAGATCTTTGGGGGGGACAAAACATTCAGTACTTC. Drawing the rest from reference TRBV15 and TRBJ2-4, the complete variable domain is DAMVIQNPRYQVTQFGKPVTLSCSQTLNHNVMYWYQQKSSQAPKLLFHYYDKDFNNEADTPDNFQSRRPNTSFCFLDIRSPGLGDTAMYLCATSRDLWGGQNIQYFGAGTRLSVL.

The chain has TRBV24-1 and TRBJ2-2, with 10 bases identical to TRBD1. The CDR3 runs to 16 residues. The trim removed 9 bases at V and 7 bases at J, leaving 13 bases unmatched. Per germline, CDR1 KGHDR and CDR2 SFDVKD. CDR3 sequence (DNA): TGTGCCACCTCGGATCCGGGACAGGGGACGGGCGGGGAGCTGTTTTTT. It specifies CATSDPGQGTGGELFF.

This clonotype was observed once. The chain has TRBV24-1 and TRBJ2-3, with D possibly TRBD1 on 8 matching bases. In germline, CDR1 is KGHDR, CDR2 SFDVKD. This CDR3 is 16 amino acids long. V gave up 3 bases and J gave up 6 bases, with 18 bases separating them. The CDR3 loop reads CATSDLADRVVDTQYF. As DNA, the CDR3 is TGTGCCACCAGTGATCTAGCGGACAGGGTCGTGGATACGCAGTATTTT.

The CDR3 nucleotides are TGCAGCGCCGAAGGACAGGACTACGAGCAGTACTTC. This translates into CSAEGQDYEQYF. The chain combines TRBV29-1 with TRBJ2-7; 7 bases agree with TRBD1. The CDR3 spans 12 residues. The J segment lost 3 bases and the V segment lost 7 bases, leaving 6 bases of the junction unmatched. The germline gives CDR1 SQVTM, CDR2 ANQGSEA.

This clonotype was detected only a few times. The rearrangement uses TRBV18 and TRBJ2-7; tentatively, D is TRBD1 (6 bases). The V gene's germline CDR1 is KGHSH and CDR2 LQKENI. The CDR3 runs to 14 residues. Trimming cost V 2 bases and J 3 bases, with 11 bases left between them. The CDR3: CASSPGDKSYEQYF. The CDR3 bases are TGTGCCAGCTCACCAGGGGACAAAAGCTACGAGCAGTACTTC.

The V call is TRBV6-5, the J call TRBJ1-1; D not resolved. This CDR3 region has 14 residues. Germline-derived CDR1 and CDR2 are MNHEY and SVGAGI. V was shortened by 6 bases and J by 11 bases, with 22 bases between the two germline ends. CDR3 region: CASRPLRGSGYAFF. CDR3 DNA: TGTGCCAGCAGACCCTTACGTGGGTCGGGGTACGCTTTCTTT.

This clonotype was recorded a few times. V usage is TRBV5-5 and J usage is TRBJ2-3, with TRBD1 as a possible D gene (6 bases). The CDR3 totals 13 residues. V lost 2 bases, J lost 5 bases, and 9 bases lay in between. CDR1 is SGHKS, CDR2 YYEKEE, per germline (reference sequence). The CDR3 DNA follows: TGTGCCAGCAGCTTAATCAGGGGAGATACGCAGTATTTT. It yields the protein CASSLIRGDTQYF.

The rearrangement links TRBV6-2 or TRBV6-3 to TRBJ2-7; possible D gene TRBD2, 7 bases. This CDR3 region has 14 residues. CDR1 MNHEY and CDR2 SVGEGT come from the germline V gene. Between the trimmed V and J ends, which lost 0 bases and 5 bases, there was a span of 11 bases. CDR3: CASSYSGGPHEQYV. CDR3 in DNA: TGTGCCAGCAGTTACTCGGGGGGGCCCCACGAGCAGTACGTC.

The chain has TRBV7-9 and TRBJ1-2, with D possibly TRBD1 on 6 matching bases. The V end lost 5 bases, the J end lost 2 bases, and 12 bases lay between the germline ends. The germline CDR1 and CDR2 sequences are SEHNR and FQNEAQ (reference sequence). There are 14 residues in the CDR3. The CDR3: CASSLTDSNYGYTF. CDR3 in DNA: TGTGCCAGCAGCCTTACGGACAGCAACTATGGCTACACCTTC.

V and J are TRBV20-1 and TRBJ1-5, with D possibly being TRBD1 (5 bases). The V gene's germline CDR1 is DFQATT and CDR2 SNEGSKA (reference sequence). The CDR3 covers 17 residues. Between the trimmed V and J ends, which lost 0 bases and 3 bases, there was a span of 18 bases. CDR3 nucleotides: TGCAGTGCTAGAGACAACACTCCCGGGACCACCAATCAGCCCCAGCATTTT. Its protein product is CSARDNTPGTTNQPQHF.

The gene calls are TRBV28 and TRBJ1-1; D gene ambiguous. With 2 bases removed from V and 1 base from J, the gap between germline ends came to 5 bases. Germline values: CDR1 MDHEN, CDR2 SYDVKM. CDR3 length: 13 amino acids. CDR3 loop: CASSLLRNTEAFF. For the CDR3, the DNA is TGTGCCAGCAGTTTACTGCGGAACACTGAAGCTTTCTTT.